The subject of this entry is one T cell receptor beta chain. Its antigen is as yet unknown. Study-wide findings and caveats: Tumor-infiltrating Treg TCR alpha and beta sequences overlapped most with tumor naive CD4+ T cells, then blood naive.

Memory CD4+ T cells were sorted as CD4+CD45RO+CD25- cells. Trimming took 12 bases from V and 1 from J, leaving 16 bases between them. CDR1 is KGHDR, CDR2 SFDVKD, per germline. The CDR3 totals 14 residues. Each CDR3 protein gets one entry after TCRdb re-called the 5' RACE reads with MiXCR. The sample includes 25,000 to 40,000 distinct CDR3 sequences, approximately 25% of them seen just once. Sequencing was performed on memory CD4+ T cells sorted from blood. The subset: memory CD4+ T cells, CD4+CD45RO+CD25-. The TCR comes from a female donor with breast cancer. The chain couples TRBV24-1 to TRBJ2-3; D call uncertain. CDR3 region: CAALKSLCTDTQYF. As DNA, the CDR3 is TGTGCCGCCTTGAAAAGCCTCTGCACAGATACGCAGTATTTT.